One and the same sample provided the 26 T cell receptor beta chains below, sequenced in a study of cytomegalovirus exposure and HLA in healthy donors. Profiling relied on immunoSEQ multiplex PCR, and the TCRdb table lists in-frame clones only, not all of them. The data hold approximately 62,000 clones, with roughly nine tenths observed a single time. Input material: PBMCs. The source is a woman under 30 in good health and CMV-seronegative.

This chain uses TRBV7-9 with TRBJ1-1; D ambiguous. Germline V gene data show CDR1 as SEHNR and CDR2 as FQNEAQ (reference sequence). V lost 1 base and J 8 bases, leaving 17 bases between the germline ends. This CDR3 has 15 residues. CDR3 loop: CASSLDDWSDFEAFF. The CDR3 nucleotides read TGTGCCAGCAGCTTAGATGACTGGTCGGATTTCGAAGCTTTCTTT.

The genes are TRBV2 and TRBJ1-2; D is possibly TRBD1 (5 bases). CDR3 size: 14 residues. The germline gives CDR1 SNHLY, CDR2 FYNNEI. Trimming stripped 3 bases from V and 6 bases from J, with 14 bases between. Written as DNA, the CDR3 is TGTGCCAGCAGTGATCTTTTCCGGGGGGATGGCTACACCTTC. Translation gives CASSDLFRGDGYTF.

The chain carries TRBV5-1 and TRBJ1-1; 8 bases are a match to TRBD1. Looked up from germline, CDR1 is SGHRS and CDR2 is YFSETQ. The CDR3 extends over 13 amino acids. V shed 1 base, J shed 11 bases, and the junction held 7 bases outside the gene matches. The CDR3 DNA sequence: TGCGCCAGCAGCTTGAGGGGGGCAGGGGGCGCTTTCTTT. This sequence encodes CASSLRGAGGAFF. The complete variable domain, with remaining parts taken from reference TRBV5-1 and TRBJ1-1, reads KAGVTQTPRYLIKTRGQQVTLSCSPISGHRSVSWYQQTPGQGLQFLFEYFSETQRNKGNFPGRFSGRQFSNSRSEMNVSTLELGDSALYLCASSLRGAGGAFFGQGTRLTVV.

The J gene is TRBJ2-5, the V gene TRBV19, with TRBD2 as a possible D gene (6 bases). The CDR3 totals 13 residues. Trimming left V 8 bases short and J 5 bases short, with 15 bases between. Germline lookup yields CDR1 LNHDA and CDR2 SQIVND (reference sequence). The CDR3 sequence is CASSREWWETQYF. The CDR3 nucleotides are TGTGCCAGTTCCCGGGAGTGGTGGGAGACCCAGTACTTC.

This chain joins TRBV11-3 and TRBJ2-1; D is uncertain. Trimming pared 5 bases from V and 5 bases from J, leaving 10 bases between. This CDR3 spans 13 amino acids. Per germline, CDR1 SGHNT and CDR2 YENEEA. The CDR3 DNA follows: TGTGCCAGCAGCGAGTGGAGCAACAATGAGCAGTTCTTC. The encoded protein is CASSEWSNNEQFF.

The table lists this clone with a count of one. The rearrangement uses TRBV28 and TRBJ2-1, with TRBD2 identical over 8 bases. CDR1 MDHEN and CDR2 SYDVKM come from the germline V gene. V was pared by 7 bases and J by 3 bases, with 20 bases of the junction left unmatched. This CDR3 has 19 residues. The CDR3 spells CASKRIQGKTGGHYNEQFF. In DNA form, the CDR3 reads TGTGCCAGCAAAAGGATACAGGGCAAAACGGGAGGGCACTACAATGAGCAGTTCTTC.

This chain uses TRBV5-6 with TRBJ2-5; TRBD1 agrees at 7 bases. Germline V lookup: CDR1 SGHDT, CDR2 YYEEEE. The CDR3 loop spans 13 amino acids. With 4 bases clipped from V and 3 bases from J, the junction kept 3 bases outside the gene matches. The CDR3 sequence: CASSLGQKETQYF. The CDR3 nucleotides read TGTGCCAGCAGCCTGGGACAGAAAGAGACCCAGTACTTC.

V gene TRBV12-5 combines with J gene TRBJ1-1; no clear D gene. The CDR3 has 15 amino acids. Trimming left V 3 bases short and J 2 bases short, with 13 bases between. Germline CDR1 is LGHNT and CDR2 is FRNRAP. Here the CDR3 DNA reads TGTGCTAGTGGTTTAGAAACAGCCCGTAACACTGAAGCTTTCTTT. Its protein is CASGLETARNTEAFF.

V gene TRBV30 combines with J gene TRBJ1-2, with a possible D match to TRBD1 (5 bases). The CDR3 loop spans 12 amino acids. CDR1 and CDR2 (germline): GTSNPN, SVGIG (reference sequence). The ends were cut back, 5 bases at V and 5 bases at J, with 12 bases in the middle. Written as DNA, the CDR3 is TGTGCCTGGGTCGAGCAGGGATATGGCTACACCTTC. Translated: CAWVEQGYGYTF.

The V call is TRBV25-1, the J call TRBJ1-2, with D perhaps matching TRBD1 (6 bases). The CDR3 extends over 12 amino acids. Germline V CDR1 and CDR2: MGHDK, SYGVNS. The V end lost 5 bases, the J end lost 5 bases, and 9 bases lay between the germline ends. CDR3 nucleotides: TGTGCCAGCAGTAGGGGACAATATGGCTACACCTTC. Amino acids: CASSRGQYGYTF.

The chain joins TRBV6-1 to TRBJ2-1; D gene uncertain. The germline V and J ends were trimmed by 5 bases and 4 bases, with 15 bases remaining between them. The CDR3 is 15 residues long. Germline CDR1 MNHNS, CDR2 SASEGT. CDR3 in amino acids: CASSLAYYWYNEQFF. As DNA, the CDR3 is TGTGCCAGCAGTCTCGCCTATTACTGGTACAATGAGCAGTTCTTC.

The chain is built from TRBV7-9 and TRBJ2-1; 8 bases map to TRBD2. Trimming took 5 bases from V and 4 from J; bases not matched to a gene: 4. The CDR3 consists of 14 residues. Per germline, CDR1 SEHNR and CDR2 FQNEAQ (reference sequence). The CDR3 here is CASSPGGGYNEQFF. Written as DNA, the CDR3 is TGTGCCAGCAGCCCCGGGGGGGGGTACAATGAGCAGTTCTTC.

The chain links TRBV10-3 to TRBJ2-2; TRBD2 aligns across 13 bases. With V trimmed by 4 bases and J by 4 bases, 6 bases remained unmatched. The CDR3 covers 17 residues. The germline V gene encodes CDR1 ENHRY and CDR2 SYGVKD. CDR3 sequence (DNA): TGTGCCATCAGTGTACTAGCGGGAGGGAGTGCCACCGGGGAGCTGTTTTTT. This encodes CAISVLAGGSATGELFF.

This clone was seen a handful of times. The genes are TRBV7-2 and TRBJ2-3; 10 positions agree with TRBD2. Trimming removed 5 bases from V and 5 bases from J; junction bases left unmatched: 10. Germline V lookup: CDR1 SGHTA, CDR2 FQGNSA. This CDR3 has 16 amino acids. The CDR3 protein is CASSPQAGGPVDTQYF. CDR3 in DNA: TGTGCCAGCAGCCCACAAGCGGGGGGGCCGGTAGATACGCAGTATTTT.

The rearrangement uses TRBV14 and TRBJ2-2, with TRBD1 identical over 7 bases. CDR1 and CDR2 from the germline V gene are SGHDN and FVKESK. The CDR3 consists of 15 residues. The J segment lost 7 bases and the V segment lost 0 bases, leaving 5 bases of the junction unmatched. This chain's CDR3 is CASSQDRYRGGELFF. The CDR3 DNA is TGTGCCAGCAGCCAAGATCGGTACAGGGGCGGGGAGCTGTTTTTT.

The CDR3, as DNA: TGTGCCAGCAGGGCGGGACAGGGAGGTCAGCCCCAGCATTTT. As protein: CASRAGQGGQPQHF. The rearrangement uses TRBV6-1 and TRBJ1-5; 9 bases line up with TRBD1. Germline-derived CDR1 and CDR2 are MNHNS and SASEGT. The CDR3 is 14 residues long. V lost 6 bases to trimming and J lost 6 bases; unmatched junction nucleotides: 6.

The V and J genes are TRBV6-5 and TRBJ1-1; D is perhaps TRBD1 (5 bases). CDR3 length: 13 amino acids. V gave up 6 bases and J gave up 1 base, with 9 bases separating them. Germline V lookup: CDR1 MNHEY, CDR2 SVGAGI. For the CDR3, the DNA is TGTGCCAGCAGCCCCGGGGGGAACACTGAAGCTTTCTTT. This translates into CASSPGGNTEAFF.

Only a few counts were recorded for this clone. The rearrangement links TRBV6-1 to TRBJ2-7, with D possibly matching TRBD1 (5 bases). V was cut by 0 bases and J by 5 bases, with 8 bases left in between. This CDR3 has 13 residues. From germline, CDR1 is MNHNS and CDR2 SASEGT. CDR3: CASSEARRDEQYF. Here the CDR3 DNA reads TGTGCCAGCAGTGAAGCGCGCAGGGACGAGCAGTACTTC.

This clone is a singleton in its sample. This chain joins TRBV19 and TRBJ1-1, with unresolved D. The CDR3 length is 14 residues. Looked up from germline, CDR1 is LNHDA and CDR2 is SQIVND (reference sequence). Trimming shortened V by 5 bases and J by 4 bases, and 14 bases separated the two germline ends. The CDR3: CASSRASSGTEAFF. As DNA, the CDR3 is TGTGCCAGTAGTCGAGCTAGTTCGGGCACTGAAGCTTTCTTT. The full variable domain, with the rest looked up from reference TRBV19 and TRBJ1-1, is DGGITQSPKYLFRKEGQNVTLSCEQNLNHDAMYWYRQDPGQGLRLIYYSQIVNDFQKGDIAEGYSVSREKKESFPLTVTSAQKNPTAFYLCASSRASSGTEAFFGQGTRLTVV.

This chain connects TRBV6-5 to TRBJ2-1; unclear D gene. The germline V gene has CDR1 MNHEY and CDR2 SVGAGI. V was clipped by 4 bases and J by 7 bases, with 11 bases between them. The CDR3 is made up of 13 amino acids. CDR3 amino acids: CASSFTIENEQFF. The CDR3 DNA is TGTGCCAGCAGTTTCACTATTGAAAATGAGCAGTTCTTC.

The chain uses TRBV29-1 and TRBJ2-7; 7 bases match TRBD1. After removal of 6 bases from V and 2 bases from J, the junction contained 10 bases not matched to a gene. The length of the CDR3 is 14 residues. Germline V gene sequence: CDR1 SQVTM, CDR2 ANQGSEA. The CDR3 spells CSVDTGVGTYEQYF. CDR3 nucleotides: TGCAGCGTAGATACAGGGGTGGGTACCTACGAGCAGTACTTC.

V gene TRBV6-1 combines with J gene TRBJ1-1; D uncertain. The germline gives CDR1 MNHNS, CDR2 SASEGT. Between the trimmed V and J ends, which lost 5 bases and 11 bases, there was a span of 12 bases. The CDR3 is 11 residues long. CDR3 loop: CASSPRTGAFF. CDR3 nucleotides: TGTGCCAGCAGTCCAAGGACTGGGGCTTTCTTT.

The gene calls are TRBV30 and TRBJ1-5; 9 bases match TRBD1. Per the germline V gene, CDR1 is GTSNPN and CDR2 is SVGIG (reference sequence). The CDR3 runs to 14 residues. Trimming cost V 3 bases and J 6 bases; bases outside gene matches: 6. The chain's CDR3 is CAWSYQGQGQPQHF. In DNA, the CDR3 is TGTGCCTGGAGCTACCAGGGACAGGGTCAGCCCCAGCATTTT.

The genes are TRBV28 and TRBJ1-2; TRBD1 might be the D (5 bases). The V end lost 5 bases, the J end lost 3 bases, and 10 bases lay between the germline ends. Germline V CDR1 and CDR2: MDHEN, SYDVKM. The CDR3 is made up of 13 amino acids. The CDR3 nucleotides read TGTGCCAGCAGTGCCAGGGTATACTATGGCTACACCTTC. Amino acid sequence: CASSARVYYGYTF.

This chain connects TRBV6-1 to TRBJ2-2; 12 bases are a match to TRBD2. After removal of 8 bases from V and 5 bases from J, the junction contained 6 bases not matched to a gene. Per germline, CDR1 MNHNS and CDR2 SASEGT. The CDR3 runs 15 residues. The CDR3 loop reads CASSRLAGETGELFF. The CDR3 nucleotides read TGTGCCAGCTCACGACTAGCGGGGGAGACCGGGGAGCTGTTTTTT.

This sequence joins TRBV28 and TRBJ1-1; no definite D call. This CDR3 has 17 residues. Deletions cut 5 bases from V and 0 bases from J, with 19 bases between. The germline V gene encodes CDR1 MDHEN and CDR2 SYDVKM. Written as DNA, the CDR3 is TGTGCCAGCAGTCATAGCCCCCGCGGGCAGTTGAACACTGAAGCTTTCTTT. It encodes CASSHSPRGQLNTEAFF.